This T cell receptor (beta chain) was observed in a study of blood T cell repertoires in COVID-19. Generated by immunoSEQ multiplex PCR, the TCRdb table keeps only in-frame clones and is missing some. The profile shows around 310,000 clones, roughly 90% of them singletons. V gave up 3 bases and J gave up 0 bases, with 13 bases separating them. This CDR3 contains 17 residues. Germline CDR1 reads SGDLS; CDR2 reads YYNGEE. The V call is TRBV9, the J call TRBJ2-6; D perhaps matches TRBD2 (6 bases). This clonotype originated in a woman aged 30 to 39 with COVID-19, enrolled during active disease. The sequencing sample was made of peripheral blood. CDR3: CASSGRDELSGANVLTF. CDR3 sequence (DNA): TGTGCCAGCAGCGGGCGGGACGAACTCTCTGGGGCCAACGTCCTGACTTTC.